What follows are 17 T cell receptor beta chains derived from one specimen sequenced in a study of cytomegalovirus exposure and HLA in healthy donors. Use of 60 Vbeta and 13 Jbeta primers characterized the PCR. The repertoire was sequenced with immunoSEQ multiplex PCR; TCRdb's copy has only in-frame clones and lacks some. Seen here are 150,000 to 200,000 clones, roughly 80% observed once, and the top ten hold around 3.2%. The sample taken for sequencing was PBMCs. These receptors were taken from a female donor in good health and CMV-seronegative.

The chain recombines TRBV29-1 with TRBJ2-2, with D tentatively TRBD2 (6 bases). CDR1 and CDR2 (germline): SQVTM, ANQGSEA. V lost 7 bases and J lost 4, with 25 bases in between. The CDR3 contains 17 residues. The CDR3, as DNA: TGCAGCGCCCATGGAACCGGGACTCCCGAGGGCACCGGGGAGCTGTTTTTT. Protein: CSAHGTGTPEGTGELFF.

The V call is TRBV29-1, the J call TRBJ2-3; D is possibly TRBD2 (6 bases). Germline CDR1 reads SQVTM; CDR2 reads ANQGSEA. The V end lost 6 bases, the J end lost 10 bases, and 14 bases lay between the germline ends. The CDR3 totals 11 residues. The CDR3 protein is CSVARGWAQYF. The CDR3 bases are TGCAGCGTGGCCCGGGGGTGGGCGCAGTATTTT.

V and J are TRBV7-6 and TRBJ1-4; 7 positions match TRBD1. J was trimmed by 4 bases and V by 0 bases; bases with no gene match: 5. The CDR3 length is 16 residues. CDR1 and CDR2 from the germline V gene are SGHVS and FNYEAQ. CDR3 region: CASSLAQGGFNEKLFF. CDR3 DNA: TGTGCCAGCAGCTTAGCGCAGGGGGGTTTTAATGAAAAACTGTTTTTT.

The CDR3 DNA reads TGTGCCAGCAGCTCCGGGACTAGCGGGAGTGGTGAGCAGTTCTTC. Translated: CASSSGTSGSGEQFF. The rearrangement links TRBV7-2 to TRBJ2-1; 14 bases are a match to TRBD2. This CDR3 spans 15 amino acids. The ends lost 4 bases at V and 9 bases at J; junction bases unmatched: 5. Germline-derived CDR1 and CDR2 are SGHTA and FQGNSA.

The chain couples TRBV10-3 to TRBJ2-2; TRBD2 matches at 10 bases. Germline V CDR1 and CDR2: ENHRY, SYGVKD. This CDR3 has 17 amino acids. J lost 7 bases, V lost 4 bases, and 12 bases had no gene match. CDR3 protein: CAISGTQLTSGFGELFF. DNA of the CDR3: TGTGCCATCAGTGGGACACAACTGACTAGCGGGTTCGGGGAGCTGTTTTTT.

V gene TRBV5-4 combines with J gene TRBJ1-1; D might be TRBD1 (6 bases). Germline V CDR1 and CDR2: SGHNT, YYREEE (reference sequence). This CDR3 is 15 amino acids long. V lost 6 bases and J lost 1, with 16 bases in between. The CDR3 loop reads CASTGGAGKNTEAFF. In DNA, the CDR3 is TGTGCCAGCACCGGGGGGGCAGGGAAGAACACTGAAGCTTTCTTT.

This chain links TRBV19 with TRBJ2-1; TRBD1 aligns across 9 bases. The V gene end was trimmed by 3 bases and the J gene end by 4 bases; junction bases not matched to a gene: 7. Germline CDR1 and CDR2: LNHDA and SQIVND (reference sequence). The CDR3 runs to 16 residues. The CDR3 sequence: CASSIFGQGKYNEQFF. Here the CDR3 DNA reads TGTGCCAGTAGTATCTTCGGACAGGGGAAGTACAATGAGCAGTTCTTC.

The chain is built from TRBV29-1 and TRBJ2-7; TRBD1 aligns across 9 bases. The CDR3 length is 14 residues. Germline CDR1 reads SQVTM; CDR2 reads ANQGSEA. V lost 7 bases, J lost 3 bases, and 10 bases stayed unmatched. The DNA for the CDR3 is TGCAGCGAAACCAAGACAGGGGGGGACTACGAGCAGTACTTC. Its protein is CSETKTGGDYEQYF.

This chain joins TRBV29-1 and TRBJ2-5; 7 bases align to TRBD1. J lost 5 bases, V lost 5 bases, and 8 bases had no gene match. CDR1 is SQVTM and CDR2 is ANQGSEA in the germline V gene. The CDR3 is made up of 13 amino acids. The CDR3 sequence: CSVRPTGVETQYF. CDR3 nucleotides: TGCAGCGTTAGGCCCACAGGGGTGGAGACCCAGTACTTC.

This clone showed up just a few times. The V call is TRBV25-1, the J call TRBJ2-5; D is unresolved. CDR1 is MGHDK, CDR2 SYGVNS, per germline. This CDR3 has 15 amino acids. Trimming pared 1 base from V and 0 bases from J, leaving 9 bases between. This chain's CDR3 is CASSESQEYQETQYF. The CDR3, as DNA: TGTGCCAGCAGTGAATCTCAAGAGTACCAAGAGACCCAGTACTTC.

The CDR3 loop reads CASSFSVQNYGYTF. For the CDR3, the DNA is TGTGCCAGCAGTTTTTCAGTCCAAAACTATGGCTACACCTTC. This chain uses TRBV28 with TRBJ1-2; no definite D call. Germline assignment: CDR1 MDHEN and CDR2 SYDVKM. The CDR3 has 14 amino acids. The V and J ends lost 3 bases and 2 bases respectively, with 10 bases between them.

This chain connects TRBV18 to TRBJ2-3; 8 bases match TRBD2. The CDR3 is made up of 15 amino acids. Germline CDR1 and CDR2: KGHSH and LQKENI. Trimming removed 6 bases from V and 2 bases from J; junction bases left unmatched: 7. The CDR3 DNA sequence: TGTGCCAGCTCGCAAGCGGGAGTAATCACAGATACGCAGTATTTT. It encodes CASSQAGVITDTQYF.

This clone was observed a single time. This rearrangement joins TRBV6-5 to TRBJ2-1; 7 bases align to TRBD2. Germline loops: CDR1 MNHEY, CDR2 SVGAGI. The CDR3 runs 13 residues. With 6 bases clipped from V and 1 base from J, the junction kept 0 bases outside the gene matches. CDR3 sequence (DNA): TGTGCCAGCAGGGGGGGGTCCTACAATGAGCAGTTCTTC. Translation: CASRGGSYNEQFF.

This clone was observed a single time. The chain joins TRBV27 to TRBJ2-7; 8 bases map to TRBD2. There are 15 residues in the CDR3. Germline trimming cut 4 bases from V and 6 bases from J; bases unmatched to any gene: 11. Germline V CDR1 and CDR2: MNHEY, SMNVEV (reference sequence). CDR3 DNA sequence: TGTGCCAGCAGTTCAATAGCGGGACCCTTGGCCGAGCAGTACTTC. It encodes CASSSIAGPLAEQYF.

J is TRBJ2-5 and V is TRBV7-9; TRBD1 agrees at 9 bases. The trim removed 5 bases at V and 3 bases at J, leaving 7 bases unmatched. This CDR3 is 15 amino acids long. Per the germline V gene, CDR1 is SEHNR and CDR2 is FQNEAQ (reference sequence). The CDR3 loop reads CASSPPRTGEETQYF. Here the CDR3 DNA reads TGTGCCAGCAGCCCCCCCAGGACAGGGGAAGAGACCCAGTACTTC.

For the CDR3, the DNA is TGTGCCAGCAGTCTCGGACTAGCGGGGGATCAAGAGACCCAGTACTTC. Its protein product is CASSLGLAGDQETQYF. J is TRBJ2-5 and V is TRBV28, with 13 bases fitting TRBD2. Looked up from germline, CDR1 is MDHEN and CDR2 is SYDVKM. The CDR3 totals 16 residues. The ends lost 5 bases at V and 2 bases at J; junction bases unmatched: 5.

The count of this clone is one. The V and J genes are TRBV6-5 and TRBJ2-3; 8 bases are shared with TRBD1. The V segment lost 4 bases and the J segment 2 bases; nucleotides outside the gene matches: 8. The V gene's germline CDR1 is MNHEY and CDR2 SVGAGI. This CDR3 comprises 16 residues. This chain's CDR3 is CASSFQGALSTDTQYF. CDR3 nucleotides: TGTGCCAGCAGTTTTCAGGGGGCCCTTTCCACAGATACGCAGTATTTT.